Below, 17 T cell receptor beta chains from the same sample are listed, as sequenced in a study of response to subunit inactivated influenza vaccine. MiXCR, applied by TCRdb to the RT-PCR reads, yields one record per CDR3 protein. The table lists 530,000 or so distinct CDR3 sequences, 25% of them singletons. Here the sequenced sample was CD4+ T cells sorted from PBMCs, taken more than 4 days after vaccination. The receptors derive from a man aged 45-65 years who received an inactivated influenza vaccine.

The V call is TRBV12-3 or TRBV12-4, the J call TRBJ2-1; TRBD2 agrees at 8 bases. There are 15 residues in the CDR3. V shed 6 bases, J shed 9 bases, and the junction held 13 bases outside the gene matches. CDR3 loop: CASRTGTSFPGEQFF. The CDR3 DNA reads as TGTGCCAGCAGAACCGGGACTAGTTTCCCTGGTGAGCAGTTCTTC.

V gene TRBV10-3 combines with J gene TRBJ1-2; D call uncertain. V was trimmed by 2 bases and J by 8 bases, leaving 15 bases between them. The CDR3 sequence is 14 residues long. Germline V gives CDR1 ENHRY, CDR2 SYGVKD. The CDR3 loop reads CAISEAAAAQGYTF. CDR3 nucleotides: TGTGCCATCAGTGAGGCGGCGGCAGCGCAAGGCTACACCTTC.

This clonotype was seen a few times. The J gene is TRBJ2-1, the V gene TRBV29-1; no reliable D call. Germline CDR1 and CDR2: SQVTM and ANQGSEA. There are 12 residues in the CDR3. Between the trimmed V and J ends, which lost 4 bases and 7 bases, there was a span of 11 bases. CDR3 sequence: CSVGGRRNEQFF. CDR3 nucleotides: TGCAGCGTTGGCGGAAGGCGGAATGAGCAGTTCTTC.

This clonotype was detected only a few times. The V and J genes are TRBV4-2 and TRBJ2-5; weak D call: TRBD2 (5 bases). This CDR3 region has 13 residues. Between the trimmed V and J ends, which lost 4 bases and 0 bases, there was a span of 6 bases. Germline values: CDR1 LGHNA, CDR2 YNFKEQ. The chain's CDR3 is CASSPGDQETQYF. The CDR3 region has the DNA TGTGCCAGCAGCCCCGGGGACCAAGAGACCCAGTACTTC.

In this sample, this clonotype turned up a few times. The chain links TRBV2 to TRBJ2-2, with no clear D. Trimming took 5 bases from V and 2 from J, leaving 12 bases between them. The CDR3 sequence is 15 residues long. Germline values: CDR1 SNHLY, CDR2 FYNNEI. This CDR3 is CASSRPSANTGELFF. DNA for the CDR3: TGTGCCAGCAGTCGACCTAGTGCCAACACCGGGGAGCTGTTTTTT. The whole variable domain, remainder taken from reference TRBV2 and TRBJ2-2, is EPEVTQTPSHQVTQMGQEVILRCVPISNHLYFYWYRQILGQKVEFLVSFYNNEISEKSEIFDDQFSVERPDGSNFTLKIRSTKLEDSAMYFCASSRPSANTGELFFGEGSRLTVL.

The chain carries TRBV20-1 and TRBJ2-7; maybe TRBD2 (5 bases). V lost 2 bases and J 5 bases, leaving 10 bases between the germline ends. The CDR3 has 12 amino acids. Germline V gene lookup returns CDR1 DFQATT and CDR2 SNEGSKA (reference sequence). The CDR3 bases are TGCAGTGCTAGACACGGGGTTGACGAGCAGTACTTC. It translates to CSARHGVDEQYF.

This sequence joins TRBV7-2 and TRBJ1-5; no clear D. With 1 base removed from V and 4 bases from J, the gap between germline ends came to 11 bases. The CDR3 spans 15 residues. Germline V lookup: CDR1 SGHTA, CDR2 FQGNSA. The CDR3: CASSLGGVRNQPQHF. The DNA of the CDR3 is TGTGCCAGCAGCTTAGGAGGAGTTAGGAATCAGCCCCAGCATTTT.

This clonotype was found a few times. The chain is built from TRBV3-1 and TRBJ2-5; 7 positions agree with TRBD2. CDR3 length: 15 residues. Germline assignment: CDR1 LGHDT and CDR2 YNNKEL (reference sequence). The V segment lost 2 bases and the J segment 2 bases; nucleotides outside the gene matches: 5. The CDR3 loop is CASSQWEGLQETQYF. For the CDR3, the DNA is TGTGCCAGCAGCCAATGGGAGGGGTTACAAGAGACCCAGTACTTC.

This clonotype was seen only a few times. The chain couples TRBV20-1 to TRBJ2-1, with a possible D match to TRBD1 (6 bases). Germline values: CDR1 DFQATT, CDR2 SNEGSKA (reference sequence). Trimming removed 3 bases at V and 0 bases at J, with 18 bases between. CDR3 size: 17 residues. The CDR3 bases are TGCAGTGCTAGGGATCGCAGGGGCCTGAGCTCCTACAATGAGCAGTTCTTC. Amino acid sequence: CSARDRRGLSSYNEQFF.

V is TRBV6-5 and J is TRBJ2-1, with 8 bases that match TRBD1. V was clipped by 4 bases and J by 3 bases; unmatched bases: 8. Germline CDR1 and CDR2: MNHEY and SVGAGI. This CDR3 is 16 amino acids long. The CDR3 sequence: CASSSGQGVLYNEQFF. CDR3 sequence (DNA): TGTGCCAGCAGTTCTGGACAGGGTGTACTCTACAATGAGCAGTTCTTC.

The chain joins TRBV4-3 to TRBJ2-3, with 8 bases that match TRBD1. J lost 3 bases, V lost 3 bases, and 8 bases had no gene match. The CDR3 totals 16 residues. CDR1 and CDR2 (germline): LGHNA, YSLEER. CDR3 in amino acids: CASSHPGGIGTDTQYF. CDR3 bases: TGCGCCAGCAGCCACCCAGGGGGCATAGGGACAGATACGCAGTATTTT.

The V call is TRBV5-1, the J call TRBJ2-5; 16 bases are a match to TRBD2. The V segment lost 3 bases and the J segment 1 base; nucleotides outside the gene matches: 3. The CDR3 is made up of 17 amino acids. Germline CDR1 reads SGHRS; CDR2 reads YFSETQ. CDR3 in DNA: TGCGCCAGCAGCTGGGGACTAGCGGGAGGGACCCAAGAGACCCAGTACTTC. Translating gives CASSWGLAGGTQETQYF.

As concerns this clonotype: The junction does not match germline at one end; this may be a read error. The CDR3 here is CASSSPSDTGELSF. In DNA, the CDR3 is TGTGCCAGCAGTTCCCCCTCGGACACCGGGGAGCTGTCTTTT. The chain combines TRBV28 with TRBJ2-2; D is possibly TRBD1 or TRBD2 (5 bases each). Germline V CDR1 and CDR2: MDHEN, SYDVKM. This CDR3 is built from 14 residues.

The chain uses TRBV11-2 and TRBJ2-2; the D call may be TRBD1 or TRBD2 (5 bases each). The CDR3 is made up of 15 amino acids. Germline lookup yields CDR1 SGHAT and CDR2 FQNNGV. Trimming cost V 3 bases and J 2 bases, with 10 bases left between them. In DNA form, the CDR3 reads TGTGCCAGCAGCTTGTGGGACGGAAACACCGGGGAGCTGTTTTTT. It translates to CASSLWDGNTGELFF.

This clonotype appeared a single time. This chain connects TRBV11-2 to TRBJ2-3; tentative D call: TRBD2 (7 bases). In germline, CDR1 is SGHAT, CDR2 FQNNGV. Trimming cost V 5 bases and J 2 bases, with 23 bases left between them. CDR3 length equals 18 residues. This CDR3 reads CASSPRGARTRLTDTQYF. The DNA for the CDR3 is TGTGCCAGCAGCCCCCGGGGGGCACGCACCAGACTCACAGATACGCAGTATTTT.

CDR3 DNA: TGTGCCAGCAGTTTGACAGAAAGACGGTCACCCCTCCACTTT. Protein sequence: CASSLTERRSPLHF. The chain carries TRBV12-3 or TRBV12-4 and TRBJ1-6, with D maybe TRBD1 (5 bases). The CDR3 is made up of 14 amino acids. V lost 3 bases to trimming and J lost 10 bases, with 13 bases between them.

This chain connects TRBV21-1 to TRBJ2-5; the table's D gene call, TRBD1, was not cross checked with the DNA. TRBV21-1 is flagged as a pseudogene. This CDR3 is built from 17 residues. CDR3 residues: CASSKEAGLGRQETQYF. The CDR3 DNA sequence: TGTGCCAGCAGCAAAGAGGCAGGGTTGGGGAGACAAGAGACCCAGTACTTC.